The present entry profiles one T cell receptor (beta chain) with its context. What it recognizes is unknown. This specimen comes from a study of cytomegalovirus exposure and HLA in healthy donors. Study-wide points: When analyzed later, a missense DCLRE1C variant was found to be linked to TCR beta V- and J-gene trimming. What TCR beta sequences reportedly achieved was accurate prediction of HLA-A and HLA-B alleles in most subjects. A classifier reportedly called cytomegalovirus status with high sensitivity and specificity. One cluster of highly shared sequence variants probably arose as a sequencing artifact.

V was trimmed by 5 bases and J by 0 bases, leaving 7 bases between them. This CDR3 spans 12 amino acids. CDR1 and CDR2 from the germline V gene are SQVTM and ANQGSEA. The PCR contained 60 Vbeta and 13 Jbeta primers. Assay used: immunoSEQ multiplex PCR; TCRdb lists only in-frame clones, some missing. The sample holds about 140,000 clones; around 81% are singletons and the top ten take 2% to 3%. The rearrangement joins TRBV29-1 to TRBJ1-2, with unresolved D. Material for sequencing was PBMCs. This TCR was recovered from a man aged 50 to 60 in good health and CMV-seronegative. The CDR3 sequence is CSVIASNYGYTF. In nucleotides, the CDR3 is TGCAGCGTTATTGCGTCTAACTATGGCTACACCTTC. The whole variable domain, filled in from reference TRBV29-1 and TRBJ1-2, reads SAVISQKPSRDICQRGTSLTIQCQVDSQVTMMFWYRQQPGQSLTLIATANQGSEATYESGFVIDKFPISRPNLTFSTLTVSNMSPEDSSIYLCSVIASNYGYTFGSGTRLTVV.